This record concerns one T cell receptor beta chain sequence. Its antigen remains unknown. The ends lost 3 bases at V and 14 bases at J; junction bases unmatched: 5. The germline V gene encodes CDR1 SGHVS and CDR2 FNYEAQ. The CDR3 has 13 residues. Over chemoradiotherapy, repertoires were sampled more than once. This record belongs to a study of chemoradiotherapy in HPV16-positive cancers. General study results and limits: Better recurrence-free survival went with HPV-responsive T-cell expansion in HPV16-positive patients. Candidate HPV-specific clones and E7-related TCR motifs grew in tumor during treatment.

Assay used: immunoSEQ multiplex PCR; TCRdb lists only in-frame clones, some missing. The sample carries several thousand clones, around 79% recorded once. The source of this sequence is a human donor with HPV-associated anogenital cancer. This chain links TRBV7-6 with TRBJ1-6; 9 bases line up with TRBD1. The sample in question was tumor tissue, obtained from a patient who underwent chemoradiotherapy. The CDR3 spells CASSLGQGRTLHF. DNA for the CDR3: TGTGCCAGCAGCTTGGGACAGGGAAGGACCCTCCACTTT.